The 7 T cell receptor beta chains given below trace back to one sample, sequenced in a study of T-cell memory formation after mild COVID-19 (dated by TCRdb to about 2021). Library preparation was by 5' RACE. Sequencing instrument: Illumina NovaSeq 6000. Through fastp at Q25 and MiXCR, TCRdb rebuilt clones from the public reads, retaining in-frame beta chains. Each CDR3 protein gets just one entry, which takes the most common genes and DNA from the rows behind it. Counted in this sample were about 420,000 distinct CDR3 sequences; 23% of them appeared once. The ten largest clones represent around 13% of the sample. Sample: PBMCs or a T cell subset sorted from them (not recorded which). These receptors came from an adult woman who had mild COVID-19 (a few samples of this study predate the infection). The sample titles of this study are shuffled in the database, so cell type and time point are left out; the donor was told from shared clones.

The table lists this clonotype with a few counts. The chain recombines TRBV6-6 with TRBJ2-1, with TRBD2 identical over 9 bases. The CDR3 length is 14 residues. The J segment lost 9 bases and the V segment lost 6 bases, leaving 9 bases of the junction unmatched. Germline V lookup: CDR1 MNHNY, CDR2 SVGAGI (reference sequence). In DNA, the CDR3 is TGTGCCAGCAGAAGGACTAGCGAGGGGCCTGAGCAGTTCTTC. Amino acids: CASRRTSEGPEQFF.

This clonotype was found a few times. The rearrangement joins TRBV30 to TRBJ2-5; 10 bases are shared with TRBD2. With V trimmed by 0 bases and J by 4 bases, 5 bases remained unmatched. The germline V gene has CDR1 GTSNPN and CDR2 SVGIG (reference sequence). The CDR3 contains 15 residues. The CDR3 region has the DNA TGTGCCTGGAGTGTTTCGAGACTAGCGGGAGAGACCCAGTACTTC. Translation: CAWSVSRLAGETQYF.

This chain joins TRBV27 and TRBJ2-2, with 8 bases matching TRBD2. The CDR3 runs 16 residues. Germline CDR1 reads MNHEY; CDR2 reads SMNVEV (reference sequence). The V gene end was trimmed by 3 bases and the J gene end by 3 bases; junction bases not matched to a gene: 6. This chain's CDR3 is CASSLGGRTYTGELFF. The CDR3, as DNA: TGTGCCAGCAGTTTGGGCGGGAGGACGTACACCGGGGAGCTGTTTTTT.

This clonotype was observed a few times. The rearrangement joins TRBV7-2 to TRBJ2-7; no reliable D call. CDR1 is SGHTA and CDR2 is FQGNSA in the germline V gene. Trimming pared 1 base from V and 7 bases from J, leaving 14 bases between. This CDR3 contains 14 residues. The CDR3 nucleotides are TGTGCCAGCAGCTTAGGAGACTTCTTAGGAGAGCAGTACTTC. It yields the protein CASSLGDFLGEQYF. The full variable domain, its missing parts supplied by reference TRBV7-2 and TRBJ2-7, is GAGVSQSPSNKVTEKGKDVELRCDPISGHTALYWYRQSLGQGLEFLIYFQGNSAPDKSGLPSDRFSAERTGGSVSTLTIQRTQQEDSAVYLCASSLGDFLGEQYFGPGTRLTVT.

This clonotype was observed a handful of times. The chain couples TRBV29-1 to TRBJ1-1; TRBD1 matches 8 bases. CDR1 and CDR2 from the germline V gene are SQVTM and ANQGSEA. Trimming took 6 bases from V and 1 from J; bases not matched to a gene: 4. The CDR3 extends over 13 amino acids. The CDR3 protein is CSVYDRGNTEAFF. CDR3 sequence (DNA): TGCAGCGTCTATGACAGGGGGAACACTGAAGCTTTCTTT.

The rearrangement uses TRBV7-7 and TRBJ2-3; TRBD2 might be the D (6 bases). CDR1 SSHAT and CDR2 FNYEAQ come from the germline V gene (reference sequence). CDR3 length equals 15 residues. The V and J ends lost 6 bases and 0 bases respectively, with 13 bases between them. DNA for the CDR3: TGTGCCAGCAGTTTAAGCGGGTCTAGCACAGATACGCAGTATTTT. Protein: CASSLSGSSTDTQYF.

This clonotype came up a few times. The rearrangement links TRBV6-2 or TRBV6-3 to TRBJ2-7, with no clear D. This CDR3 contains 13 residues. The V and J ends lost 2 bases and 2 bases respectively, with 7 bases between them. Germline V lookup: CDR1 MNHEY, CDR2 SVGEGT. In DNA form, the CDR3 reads TGTGCCAGCAGTTACCCGGTCCCCTACGAGCAGTACTTC. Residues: CASSYPVPYEQYF.